This T cell receptor (beta chain) was identified in a study of cytomegalovirus exposure and HLA in healthy donors. Study-level results: Later analysis identified a missense DCLRE1C variant that was linked to TCR beta V- and J-gene trimming. Sequencing depth roughly uniform across donors was assumed in presence/absence analyses.

The PCR made use of 60 Vbeta and 13 Jbeta primers. Clones were sequenced by immunoSEQ multiplex PCR, and TCRdb holds only the in-frame ones, with some missing. The sample carries approximately 110,000 clones, roughly 80% recorded once. The V gene's germline CDR1 is MDHEN and CDR2 SYDVKM. The CDR3 has 14 amino acids. V gave up 5 bases and J gave up 6 bases, with 14 bases separating them. Healthy bone marrow donors made up the donor group. Comments on this clone: What it recognizes is unknown.

The J gene is TRBJ2-1, the V gene TRBV28; D is uncertain. This TCR came from a man aged 50 to 60 in good health and CMV-seronegative. Sequenced input: PBMCs. The CDR3 bases are TGTGCCAGCAGTCGCCAATCCAGGTCCAATGAGCAGTTCTTC. This codes for CASSRQSRSNEQFF.